This TCR beta chain is from a study of cytomegalovirus exposure and HLA in healthy donors. Study-wide points: Reportedly, diagnosis of cytomegalovirus status by the classifier showed high specificity and sensitivity. Another analysis was done later, and it associated over 15,000 TCR beta sequences with HLA alleles at 0.05 false discovery rate.

Amplification used 60 Vbeta primers and 13 Jbeta primers. Sequencing was performed with immunoSEQ multiplex PCR; in TCRdb, only in-frame clones are kept and a portion is missing. The top ten hold under 15% of the sample, which has about 82,000 clones, under 80% seen once. In the case of this clone: The antigen is not known.

The sample was PBMCs. The TCR was taken from a human donor in good health.

CDR3 in DNA: TGTGCCACCAGCAGTGCGAAGGGAGGGGAGCAGTTCTTC. Its protein product is CATSSAKGGEQFF. The chain recombines TRBV15 with TRBJ2-1, with TRBD2 matching over 7 bases. This CDR3 is built from 13 residues. The germline gives CDR1 LNHNV, CDR2 YYDKDF (reference sequence). The V and J ends lost 3 bases and 10 bases, in that order; junction bases with no gene match: 6.